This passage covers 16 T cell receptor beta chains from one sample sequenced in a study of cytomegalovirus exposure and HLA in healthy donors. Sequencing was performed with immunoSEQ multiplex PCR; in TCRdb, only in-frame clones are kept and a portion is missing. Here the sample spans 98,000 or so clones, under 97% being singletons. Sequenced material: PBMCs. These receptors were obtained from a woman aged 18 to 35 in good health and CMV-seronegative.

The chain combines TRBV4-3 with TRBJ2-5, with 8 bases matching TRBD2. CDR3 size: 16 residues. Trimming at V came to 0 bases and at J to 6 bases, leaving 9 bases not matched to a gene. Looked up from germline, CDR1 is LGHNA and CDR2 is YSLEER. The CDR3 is CASSQDTGGAVKTQYF. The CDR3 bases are TGCGCCAGCAGCCAAGATACCGGGGGGGCCGTAAAGACCCAGTACTTC.

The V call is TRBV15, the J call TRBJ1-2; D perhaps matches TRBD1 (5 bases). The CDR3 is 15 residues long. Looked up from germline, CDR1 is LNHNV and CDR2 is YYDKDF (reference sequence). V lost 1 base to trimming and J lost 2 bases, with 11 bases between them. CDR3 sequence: CATSRVREGNYGYTF. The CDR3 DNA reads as TGTGCCACCAGCAGAGTTAGGGAGGGGAACTATGGCTACACCTTC.

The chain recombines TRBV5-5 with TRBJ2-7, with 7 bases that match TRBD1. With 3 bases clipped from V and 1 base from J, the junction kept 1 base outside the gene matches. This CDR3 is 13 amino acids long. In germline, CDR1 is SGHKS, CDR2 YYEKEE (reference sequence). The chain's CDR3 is CASSSTGSYEQYF. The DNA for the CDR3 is TGTGCCAGCAGCTCGACAGGGTCCTACGAGCAGTACTTC.

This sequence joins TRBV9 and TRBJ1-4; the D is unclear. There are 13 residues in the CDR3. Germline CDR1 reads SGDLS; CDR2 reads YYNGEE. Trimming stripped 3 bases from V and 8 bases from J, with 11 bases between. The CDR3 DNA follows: TGTGCCAGCAGCGCCAGGCAAGGCGAAAAACTGTTTTTT. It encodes CASSARQGEKLFF.

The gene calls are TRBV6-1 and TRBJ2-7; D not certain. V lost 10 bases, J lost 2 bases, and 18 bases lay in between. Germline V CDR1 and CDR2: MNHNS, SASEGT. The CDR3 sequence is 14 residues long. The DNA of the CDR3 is TGTGCCACCGACCTGGCAGGAAGAGCCTACGAGCAGTACTTC. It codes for CATDLAGRAYEQYF.

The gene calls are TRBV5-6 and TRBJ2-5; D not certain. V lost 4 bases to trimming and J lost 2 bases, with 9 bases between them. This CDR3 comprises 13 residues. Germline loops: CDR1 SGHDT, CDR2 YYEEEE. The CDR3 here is CASSPPTQETQYF. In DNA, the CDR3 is TGTGCCAGCAGCCCCCCGACACAAGAGACCCAGTACTTC.

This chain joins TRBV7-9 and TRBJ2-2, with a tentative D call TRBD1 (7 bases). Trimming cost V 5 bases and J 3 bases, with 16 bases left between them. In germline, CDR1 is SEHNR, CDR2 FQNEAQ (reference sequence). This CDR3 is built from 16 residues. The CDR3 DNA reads TGTGCCAGCAGCCCACCGGAGGGACAGCACACCGGGGAGCTGTTTTTT. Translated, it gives CASSPPEGQHTGELFF.

The CDR3 DNA follows: TGTGCCAGCAGTTCGACAAACTCTGGAAACACCATATATTTT. It translates to CASSSTNSGNTIYF. This chain links TRBV28 with TRBJ1-3; the D is unclear. Germline lookup yields CDR1 MDHEN and CDR2 SYDVKM. V shed 4 bases and J shed 0 bases, with 7 bases lying between them. The CDR3 length is 14 residues. Full variable domain (outside the CDR3, taken from reference TRBV28 and TRBJ1-3): DVKVTQSSRYLVKRTGEKVFLECVQDMDHENMFWYRQDPGLGLRLIYFSYDVKMKEKGDIPEGYSVSREKKERFSLILESASTNQTSMYLCASSSTNSGNTIYFGEGSWLTVV.

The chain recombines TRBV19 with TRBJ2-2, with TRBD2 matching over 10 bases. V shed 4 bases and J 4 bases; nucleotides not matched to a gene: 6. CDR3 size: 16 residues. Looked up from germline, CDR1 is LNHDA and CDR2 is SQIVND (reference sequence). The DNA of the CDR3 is TGTGCCAGTAGTAGCCTAGCGGGGGCCCCCACCGGGGAGCTGTTTTTT. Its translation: CASSSLAGAPTGELFF.

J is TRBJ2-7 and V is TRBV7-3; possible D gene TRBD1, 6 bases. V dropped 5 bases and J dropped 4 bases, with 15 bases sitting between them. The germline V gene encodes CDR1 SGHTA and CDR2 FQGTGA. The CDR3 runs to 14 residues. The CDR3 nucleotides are TGTGCCAGCAGCCGCGACACAGGGACATACGAGCAGTACTTC. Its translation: CASSRDTGTYEQYF.

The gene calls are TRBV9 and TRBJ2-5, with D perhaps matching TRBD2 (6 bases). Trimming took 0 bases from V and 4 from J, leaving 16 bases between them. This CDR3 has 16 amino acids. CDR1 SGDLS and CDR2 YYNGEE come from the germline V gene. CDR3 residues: CASSVGGLSVGETQYF. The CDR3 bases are TGTGCCAGCAGCGTAGGGGGACTTAGCGTAGGAGAGACCCAGTACTTC.

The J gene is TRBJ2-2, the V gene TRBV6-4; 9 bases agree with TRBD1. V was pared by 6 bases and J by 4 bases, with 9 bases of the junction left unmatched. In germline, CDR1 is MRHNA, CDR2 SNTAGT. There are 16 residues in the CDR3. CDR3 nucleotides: TGTGCCAGCAGAAATACGGGACAGGGTGCCACCGGGGAGCTGTTTTTT. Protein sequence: CASRNTGQGATGELFF.

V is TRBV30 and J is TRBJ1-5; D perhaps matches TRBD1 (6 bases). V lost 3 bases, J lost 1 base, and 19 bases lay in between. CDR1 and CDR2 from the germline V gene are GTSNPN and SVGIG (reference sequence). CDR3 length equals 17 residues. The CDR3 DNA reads TGTGCCTGGAGAGAGGGAAGGGGGGGTTTGAGCAATCAGCCCCAGCATTTT. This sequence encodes CAWREGRGGLSNQPQHF.

CDR3 protein: CASSPGGPSWEQYF. The CDR3 DNA reads as TGTGCCAGCAGCCCGGGGGGGCCTAGTTGGGAGCAGTACTTC. V is TRBV9 and J is TRBJ2-7, with 8 positions matching TRBD2. J was trimmed by 7 bases and V by 4 bases; bases with no gene match: 10. CDR1 is SGDLS, CDR2 YYNGEE, per germline. There are 14 residues in the CDR3. Filled out from reference TRBV9 and TRBJ2-7, the complete variable domain reads DSGVTQTPKHLITATGQRVTLRCSPRSGDLSVYWYQQSLDQGLQFLIQYYNGEERAKGNILERFSAQQFPDLHSELNLSSLELGDSALYFCASSPGGPSWEQYFGPGTRLTVT.

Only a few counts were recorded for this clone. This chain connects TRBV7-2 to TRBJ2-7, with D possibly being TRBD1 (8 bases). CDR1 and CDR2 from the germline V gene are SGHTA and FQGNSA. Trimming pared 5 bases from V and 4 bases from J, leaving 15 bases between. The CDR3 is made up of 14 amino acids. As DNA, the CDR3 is TGTGCCAGCAGCATACAGGGGGGGGAATACGAGCAGTACTTC. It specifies CASSIQGGEYEQYF.

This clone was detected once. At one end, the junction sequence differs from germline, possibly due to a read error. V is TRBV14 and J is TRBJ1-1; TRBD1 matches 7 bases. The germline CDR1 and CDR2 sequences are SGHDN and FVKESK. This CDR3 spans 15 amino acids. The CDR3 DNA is TGTGCCAGCAGACAAGCCAGGGGGACTGGCACTGAAGCTTTCTTT. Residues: CASRQARGTGTEAFF.